Listed here are 12 T cell receptor beta chains from one sample, sequenced in a study of blood T cell repertoires in COVID-19. Generated by immunoSEQ multiplex PCR, the TCRdb table keeps only in-frame clones and is missing some. The sample lists over 350,000 clones, about 89% seen once, with about 0.83% in the top ten. Source material: PBMCs or T cells enriched from blood (not recorded which). These receptors were obtained from a woman in her thirties or forties who had been exposed to COVID-19.

This clone came up once. In DNA form, the CDR3 reads TGTGCCAGCAGCCCCACCCGGACAGGGGGGAATGGCTACACCTTC. This sequence encodes CASSPTRTGGNGYTF. The chain employs TRBV3-1 (or the pseudogene TRBV3-2) and TRBJ1-2; TRBD1 aligns across 10 bases. V dropped 4 bases and J dropped 6; count of bases not matched to a gene: 8. The CDR3 totals 15 residues. The germline V gene encodes CDR1 LGHDT and CDR2 YNNKEL (reference sequence).

V usage is TRBV7-3 and J usage is TRBJ1-6; the match to TRBD1 covers 7 bases. V gave up 1 base and J gave up 4 bases; unmatched junction bases: 19. The CDR3 sequence is 21 residues long. CDR1 is SGHTA, CDR2 FQGTGA, per germline. The DNA of the CDR3 is TGTGCCAGCAGCTTAAGGGCCCCGGACAGGTCGGGGCCAAATTATAATTCACCCCTCCACTTT. Its translation is CASSLRAPDRSGPNYNSPLHF.

The genes are TRBV18 and TRBJ1-4; maybe TRBD1 (5 bases). Germline V gene lookup returns CDR1 KGHSH and CDR2 LQKENI. The ends were cut back, 0 bases at V and 3 bases at J, with 14 bases in the middle. There are 17 residues in the CDR3. This CDR3 reads CASSPPGQTHANEKLFF. DNA for the CDR3: TGTGCCAGCTCACCACCGGGGCAGACACACGCTAATGAAAAACTGTTTTTT.

J is TRBJ2-3 and V is TRBV11-3, with D possibly being TRBD1 (6 bases). Trimming took 1 base from V and 4 from J, leaving 9 bases between them. The CDR3 has 14 amino acids. CDR1 and CDR2 from the germline V gene are SGHNT and YENEEA. Here the CDR3 reads CASSLVQGSDTQYF. CDR3 coding DNA: TGTGCCAGCAGCTTAGTTCAGGGGTCAGATACGCAGTATTTT.

The chain joins TRBV6-5 to TRBJ1-2; 7 nucleotides align to TRBD1. CDR3 length: 15 residues. V was clipped by 2 bases and J by 4 bases; unmatched bases: 7. CDR1 is MNHEY and CDR2 is SVGAGI in the germline V gene. CDR3 region: CASSYLRQGGYGYTF. The CDR3 coding sequence is TGTGCCAGCAGTTACCTTAGACAGGGCGGCTATGGCTACACCTTC.

V is TRBV2 and J is TRBJ2-7; TRBD1 matches 7 bases. The CDR3 length is 15 residues. Unmatched junction bases numbered 12, after V lost 9 bases and J lost 1 base. Germline V gene data show CDR1 as SNHLY and CDR2 as FYNNEI. This chain's CDR3 is CASLKPGQSSYEQYF. CDR3 DNA sequence: TGTGCCAGTTTAAAGCCGGGACAGTCTTCCTACGAGCAGTACTTC. The complete variable domain, with remaining parts taken from reference TRBV2 and TRBJ2-7, reads EPEVTQTPSHQVTQMGQEVILRCVPISNHLYFYWYRQILGQKVEFLVSFYNNEISEKSEIFDDQFSVERPDGSNFTLKIRSTKLEDSAMYFCASLKPGQSSYEQYFGPGTRLTVT.

This chain connects TRBV2 to TRBJ1-2; no firm D call. Germline V lookup: CDR1 SNHLY, CDR2 FYNNEI. This CDR3 is 17 amino acids long. The V end was cut by 4 bases, the J end by 3 bases, with 21 bases between. For the CDR3, the DNA is TGTGCCAGCAGTGCATCAGAAGGAGACCGACCTTACTATGGCTACACCTTC. This translates into CASSASEGDRPYYGYTF.

The V gene is TRBV6-5, the J gene TRBJ2-3; TRBD2 matches 7 bases. There are 15 residues in the CDR3. Trimming took 6 bases from V and 2 from J; bases not matched to a gene: 8. Germline CDR1 is MNHEY and CDR2 is SVGAGI. CDR3 in amino acids: CASRGERGYTDTQYF. The CDR3 nucleotides read TGTGCCAGCAGGGGAGAGCGGGGATACACAGATACGCAGTATTTT.

The chain joins TRBV12-5 to TRBJ2-5; a possible D gene is TRBD1 (6 bases). Trimming left V 2 bases short and J 7 bases short, with 20 bases between. Per the germline V gene, CDR1 is LGHNT and CDR2 is FRNRAP. The CDR3 totals 16 residues. The chain's CDR3 is CASGLWVGAEVGTQYF. DNA of the CDR3: TGTGCTAGTGGTTTGTGGGTGGGGGCTGAGGTTGGGACCCAGTACTTC.

The V gene is TRBV11-3, the J gene TRBJ1-1; tentative D call: TRBD1 (5 bases). V lost 4 bases to trimming and J lost 4 bases, with 13 bases between them. This CDR3 region has 14 residues. The germline V gene encodes CDR1 SGHNT and CDR2 YENEEA. The CDR3 region is CASSSLGGVTEAFF. The CDR3 region has the DNA TGTGCCAGCAGCTCCTTGGGGGGGGTCACTGAAGCTTTCTTT.

This chain uses TRBV7-2 with TRBJ1-6; 8 bases line up with TRBD1. Germline CDR1 and CDR2: SGHTA and FQGNSA. The CDR3 contains 15 residues. Trimming at V came to 5 bases and at J to 9 bases, leaving 9 bases not matched to a gene. CDR3: CASSRRDRPTSPLHF. CDR3 sequence (DNA): TGTGCCAGCAGCCGCCGGGACAGGCCAACTTCACCCCTCCACTTT.

The chain has TRBV11-3 and TRBJ2-1, with 10 bases lining up with TRBD2. V trimming: 5 bases; J trimming: 4 bases; junction bases outside the gene matches: 11. The CDR3 contains 17 residues. The V gene's germline CDR1 is SGHNT and CDR2 YENEEA. CDR3 in DNA: TGTGCCAGCAGCCTCCGCCGACTAGCGGGCCAATACAATGAGCAGTTCTTC. This codes for CASSLRRLAGQYNEQFF.